Listed below are T cell receptor beta chains from one sample, sequenced in a study of T cell repertoires in cytomegalovirus infection. TCRdb ran MiXCR on the reads and lists one entry per CDR3 protein. This sample has 250,000 or so distinct CDR3 sequences, with approximately 17% found just once. Source material: CD8+ T cells from PBMCs. These receptors were obtained from a human donor in good health (CMV status not recorded). Some clones in this sample may be carry-over from other donors' samples. The CDR3 runs from the conserved cysteine through the conserved F or W. Fields, in order: V gene, J gene, D gene, clone size, CDR3 protein, CDR3 DNA. D genes are given only for firm matches. Size values are once, few and many counts, or a class for expanded clones, and some rows have none.

v_call: TRBV6-6
j_call: TRBJ2-1
d_call: TRBD2
clone_size: NA
cdr3_aa: CASSYFPSGGSPEQFF
cdr3_nt: TGTGCCAGCAGTTACTTCCCTAGCGGGGGGTCTCCAGAGCAGTTCTTC

v_call: TRBV28
j_call: TRBJ2-2
d_call: NA
clone_size: NA
cdr3_aa: CASSSGEYGTGELFF
cdr3_nt: TGTGCCAGCAGTTCGGGGGAGTATGGCACCGGGGAGCTGTTTTTT

v_call: TRBV5-1
j_call: TRBJ1-4
d_call: TRBD1
clone_size: NA
cdr3_aa: CASRPGWTGLNEKLFF
cdr3_nt: TGCGCCAGCAGGCCTGGGTGGACAGGGCTTAATGAAAAACTGTTTTTT

v_call: TRBV4-3
j_call: TRBJ2-2
d_call: NA
clone_size: NA
cdr3_aa: CASSQEVPWTALTGELFF
cdr3_nt: TGCGCCAGCAGCCAAGAAGTCCCATGGACAGCACTCACCGGGGAGCTGTTTTTT

v_call: TRBV7-9
j_call: TRBJ1-1
d_call: TRBD1
clone_size: few
cdr3_aa: CASSTPTGMNTEAFF
cdr3_nt: TGTGCCAGCAGCACGCCGACAGGGATGAACACTGAAGCTTTCTTT

v_call: TRBV18
j_call: TRBJ1-2
d_call: NA
clone_size: NA
cdr3_aa: CASSPSQRTGDYGYTF
cdr3_nt: TGTGCCAGCTCACCGAGTCAAAGGACGGGAGACTATGGCTACACCTTC

v_call: TRBV12-5
j_call: TRBJ1-2
d_call: NA
clone_size: many
cdr3_aa: CASGGDTSYGYTF
cdr3_nt: TGTGCTAGTGGTGGGGACACAAGCTATGGCTACACCTTC

v_call: TRBV28
j_call: TRBJ1-5
d_call: NA
clone_size: few
cdr3_aa: CASSYSWARSNQPQHF
cdr3_nt: TGTGCCAGCAGTTACTCCTGGGCGCGGAGCAATCAGCCCCAGCATTTT

v_call: TRBV5-1
j_call: TRBJ2-1
d_call: NA
clone_size: few
cdr3_aa: CASSLGYWGLAEGDEQFF
cdr3_nt: TGCGCCAGCAGCTTGGGCTACTGGGGGCTAGCTGAGGGGGATGAGCAGTTCTTC

v_call: TRBV5-1
j_call: TRBJ2-5
d_call: NA
clone_size: once
cdr3_aa: CASSLRAGKETQYF
cdr3_nt: TGCGCCAGCAGCTTGAGGGCAGGAAAAGAGACCCAGTACTTC

v_call: TRBV4-3
j_call: TRBJ2-4
d_call: TRBD1
clone_size: NA
cdr3_aa: CASSQDPGTGGSKNIQYF
cdr3_nt: TGCGCCAGCAGCCAAGACCCCGGGACAGGGGGCTCCAAAAACATTCAGTACTTC

v_call: TRBV7-6
j_call: TRBJ1-1
d_call: NA
clone_size: many
cdr3_aa: CASSPFGGEGAEAFF
cdr3_nt: TGTGCCAGCAGCCCGTTCGGTGGGGAAGGGGCTGAAGCTTTCTTT

v_call: TRBV11-2
j_call: TRBJ2-5
d_call: TRBD2
clone_size: few
cdr3_aa: CASSLDLAGGLETQYF
cdr3_nt: TGTGCCAGCAGCTTAGATTTGGCGGGGGGGCTTGAGACCCAGTACTTC

v_call: TRBV7-2
j_call: TRBJ1-5
d_call: TRBD1
clone_size: many
cdr3_aa: CASSETGGNEPQHF
cdr3_nt: TGTGCCAGCAGCGAGACAGGGGGCAATGAGCCCCAGCATTTT

v_call: TRBV6-2/TRBV6-3
j_call: TRBJ2-3
d_call: NA
clone_size: NA
cdr3_aa: CASRISAGSTDTQYF
cdr3_nt: TGTGCCAGCAGAATATCTGCGGGCAGCACAGATACGCAGTATTTT

v_call: TRBV7-9
j_call: TRBJ2-7
d_call: TRBD2
clone_size: many
cdr3_aa: CASSYLSGEQYF
cdr3_nt: TGTGCCAGCAGCTACCTTAGCGGGGAGCAGTACTTC

v_call: TRBV7-9
j_call: TRBJ2-7
d_call: NA
clone_size: few
cdr3_aa: CASSSPSGNSYEQYF
cdr3_nt: TGTGCCAGCAGCTCACCCTCAGGGAACTCCTACGAGCAGTACTTC

v_call: TRBV6-2/TRBV6-3
j_call: TRBJ2-3
d_call: TRBD2
clone_size: few
cdr3_aa: CASSYIAPIAGTDTQYF
cdr3_nt: TGTGCCAGCAGTTATATCGCACCGATAGCGGGGACAGATACGCAGTATTTT

v_call: TRBV6-2/TRBV6-3
j_call: TRBJ2-5
d_call: TRBD1
clone_size: few
cdr3_aa: CASYGLDREFVETQYF
cdr3_nt: TGTGCCAGTTATGGTTTGGACAGGGAGTTTGTGGAGACCCAGTACTTC

v_call: TRBV7-2
j_call: TRBJ2-3
d_call: TRBD2
clone_size: many
cdr3_aa: CASSLSTSGAADTQYF
cdr3_nt: TGTGCCAGCAGCTTATCGACTAGCGGGGCAGCGGATACGCAGTATTTT

v_call: TRBV9
j_call: TRBJ1-2
d_call: NA
clone_size: NA
cdr3_aa: CASSVVHSGNYGYTF
cdr3_nt: TGTGCCAGCAGCGTAGTGCACAGCGGTAACTATGGCTACACCTTC

v_call: TRBV2
j_call: TRBJ1-2
d_call: NA
clone_size: few
cdr3_aa: CASSEGAGVNYGYTF
cdr3_nt: TGTGCCAGCAGTGAAGGGGCCGGGGTTAACTATGGCTACACCTTC

v_call: TRBV7-9
j_call: TRBJ1-1
d_call: NA
clone_size: many
cdr3_aa: CASRGTTGMNTEAFF
cdr3_nt: TGTGCCAGCAGGGGGACAACCGGTATGAACACTGAAGCTTTCTTT

v_call: TRBV7-6
j_call: TRBJ1-2
d_call: TRBD1
clone_size: NA
cdr3_aa: CASSYGQGVGGYTF
cdr3_nt: TGTGCCAGCAGCTACGGACAGGGGGTTGGTGGCTACACCTTC

v_call: TRBV19
j_call: TRBJ1-1
d_call: NA
clone_size: NA
cdr3_aa: CASTPSSWGTEAFF
cdr3_nt: TGTGCCAGTACCCCGTCCAGCTGGGGGACTGAAGCTTTCTTT

v_call: TRBV7-6
j_call: TRBJ2-3
d_call: TRBD1
clone_size: many
cdr3_aa: CASSLSEPQGAGDTQYF
cdr3_nt: TGTGCCAGCAGCTTATCCGAGCCACAGGGGGCAGGAGATACGCAGTATTTT

v_call: TRBV4-2
j_call: TRBJ2-7
d_call: NA
clone_size: NA
cdr3_aa: CASSQDQEGGAGEQYF
cdr3_nt: TGTGCCAGCAGCCAAGATCAGGAAGGGGGCGCGGGGGAGCAGTACTTC

v_call: TRBV5-5
j_call: TRBJ2-5
d_call: NA
clone_size: NA
cdr3_aa: CASSLGRGDRQETQYF
cdr3_nt: TGTGCCAGCAGCTTGGGCCGGGGGGACAGACAAGAGACCCAGTACTTC

v_call: TRBV15
j_call: TRBJ1-2
d_call: NA
clone_size: few
cdr3_aa: CATSRGEVTDYGYTF
cdr3_nt: TGTGCCACCAGCAGAGGGGAAGTAACGGACTATGGCTACACCTTC

v_call: TRBV7-8
j_call: TRBJ1-1
d_call: TRBD1
clone_size: many
cdr3_aa: CASSFRTGGASVVVTEAFF
cdr3_nt: TGTGCCAGCAGCTTCCGGACAGGGGGCGCCTCGGTGGTTGTCACTGAAGCTTTCTTT

v_call: TRBV6-2/TRBV6-3
j_call: TRBJ2-2
d_call: TRBD1
clone_size: NA
cdr3_aa: CASSYDGQGARELFF
cdr3_nt: TGTGCCAGCAGTTACGACGGACAGGGGGCGCGGGAGCTGTTTTTT

v_call: TRBV4-3
j_call: TRBJ2-7
d_call: NA
clone_size: NA
cdr3_aa: CASSQDSVFGNEQYF
cdr3_nt: TGCGCCAGCAGCCAAGATAGTGTATTTGGAAACGAGCAGTACTTC

v_call: TRBV5-1
j_call: TRBJ2-3
d_call: NA
clone_size: many
cdr3_aa: CASSLLGTADTQYF
cdr3_nt: TGCGCCAGCAGCTTGTTGGGTACCGCAGATACGCAGTATTTT

v_call: TRBV6-6
j_call: TRBJ2-3
d_call: NA
clone_size: few
cdr3_aa: CASSYEADTQYF
cdr3_nt: TGTGCCAGCAGTTACGAGGCAGATACGCAGTATTTT

v_call: TRBV20-1
j_call: TRBJ2-7
d_call: NA
clone_size: few
cdr3_aa: CSASLHGGRDDEQYF
cdr3_nt: TGCAGTGCTAGCCTACACGGGGGGCGCGACGACGAGCAGTACTTC

v_call: TRBV4-3
j_call: TRBJ1-2
d_call: TRBD1
clone_size: many
cdr3_aa: CASSQDGIGGIYGYTF
cdr3_nt: TGCGCCAGCAGCCAAGATGGTATAGGGGGCATCTATGGCTACACCTTC

v_call: TRBV7-9
j_call: TRBJ2-2
d_call: NA
clone_size: many
cdr3_aa: CASSLGDTGELFF
cdr3_nt: TGTGCCAGCAGCTTAGGGGACACCGGGGAGCTGTTTTTT

v_call: TRBV25-1
j_call: TRBJ1-6
d_call: NA
clone_size: NA
cdr3_aa: CASSESGRLNSPLHF
cdr3_nt: TGTGCCAGCAGTGAATCCGGACGCCTTAATTCACCCCTCCACTTT

v_call: TRBV29-1
j_call: TRBJ2-1
d_call: NA
clone_size: few
cdr3_aa: CSVARAATYNEQFF
cdr3_nt: TGCAGCGTTGCGAGAGCGGCAACCTACAATGAGCAGTTCTTC

v_call: TRBV4-2
j_call: TRBJ2-5
d_call: TRBD1
clone_size: NA
cdr3_aa: CASSRPGTDQETQYF
cdr3_nt: TGTGCCAGCAGCCGACCCGGGACAGACCAAGAGACCCAGTACTTC

v_call: TRBV20-1
j_call: TRBJ1-6
d_call: NA
clone_size: few
cdr3_aa: CSADGTLHNSPLHF
cdr3_nt: TGCAGTGCTGACGGGACACTGCATAATTCACCCCTCCACTTT

v_call: TRBV4-3
j_call: TRBJ2-7
d_call: TRBD2
clone_size: many
cdr3_aa: CASSQDLSGLDKPYEQYF
cdr3_nt: TGCGCCAGCAGCCAAGATCTTTCCGGACTAGATAAACCCTACGAGCAGTACTTC

v_call: TRBV6-1
j_call: TRBJ1-5
d_call: NA
clone_size: many
cdr3_aa: CASSAGPYRVGNQPQHF
cdr3_nt: TGTGCCAGCAGTGCGGGACCATACAGGGTCGGGAATCAGCCCCAGCATTTT